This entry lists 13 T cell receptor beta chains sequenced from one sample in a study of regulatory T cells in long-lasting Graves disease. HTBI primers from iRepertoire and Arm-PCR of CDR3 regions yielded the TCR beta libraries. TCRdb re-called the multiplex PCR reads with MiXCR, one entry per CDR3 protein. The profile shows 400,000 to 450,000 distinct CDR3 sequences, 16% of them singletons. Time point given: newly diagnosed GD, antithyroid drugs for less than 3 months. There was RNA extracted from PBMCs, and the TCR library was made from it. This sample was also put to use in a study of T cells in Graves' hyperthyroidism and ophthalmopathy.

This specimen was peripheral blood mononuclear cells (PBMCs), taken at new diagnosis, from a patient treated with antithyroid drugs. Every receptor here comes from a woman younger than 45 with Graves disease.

In nucleotides, the CDR3 is TGTGCCAGCAGCGGACAGACGGCGGGACACCGACGGAACACTGAAGCTTTCTTT. Amino acid sequence: CASSGQTAGHRRNTEAFF. The chain combines TRBV2 with TRBJ1-1; perhaps TRBD1 as D (6 bases). In germline, CDR1 is SNHLY, CDR2 FYNNEI. The CDR3 has 18 amino acids. The V end lost 6 bases, the J end lost 1 base, and 24 bases lay between the germline ends.

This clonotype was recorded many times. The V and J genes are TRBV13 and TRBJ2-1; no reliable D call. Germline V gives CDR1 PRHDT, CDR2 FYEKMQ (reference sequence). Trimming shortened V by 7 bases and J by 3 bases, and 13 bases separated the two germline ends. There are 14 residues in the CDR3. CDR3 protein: CASILSGGYNEQFF. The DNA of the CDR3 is TGTGCCAGCATCCTATCGGGCGGCTACAATGAGCAGTTCTTC. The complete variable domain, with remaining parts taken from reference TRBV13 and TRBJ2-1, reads AAGVIQSPRHLIKEKRETATLKCYPIPRHDTVYWYQQGPGQDPQFLISFYEKMQSDKGSIPDRFSAQQFSDYHSELNMSSLELGDSALYFCASILSGGYNEQFFGPGTRLTVL.

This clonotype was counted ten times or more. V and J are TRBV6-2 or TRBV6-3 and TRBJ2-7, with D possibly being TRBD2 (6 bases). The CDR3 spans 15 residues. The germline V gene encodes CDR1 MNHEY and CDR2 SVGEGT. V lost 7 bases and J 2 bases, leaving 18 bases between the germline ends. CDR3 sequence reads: CASTSPRLGAYEQYF. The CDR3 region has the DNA TGTGCCAGCACCTCCCCCCGACTAGGGGCCTACGAGCAGTACTTC.

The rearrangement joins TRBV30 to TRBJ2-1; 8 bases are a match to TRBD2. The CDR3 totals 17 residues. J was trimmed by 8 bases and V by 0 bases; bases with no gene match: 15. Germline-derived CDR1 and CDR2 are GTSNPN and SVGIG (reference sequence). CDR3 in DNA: TGTGCCTGGAGTGTATTTTTTTACGGGAGGGCTTTTGATGAGCAGTTCTTC. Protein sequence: CAWSVFFYGRAFDEQFF.

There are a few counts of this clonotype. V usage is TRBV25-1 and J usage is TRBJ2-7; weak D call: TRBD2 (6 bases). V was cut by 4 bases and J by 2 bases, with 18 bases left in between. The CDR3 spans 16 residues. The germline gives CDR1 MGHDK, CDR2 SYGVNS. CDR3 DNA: TGTGCCAGCAGTGTAGGGCACGGGAGTGGCACCTACGAGCAGTACTTC. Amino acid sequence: CASSVGHGSGTYEQYF.

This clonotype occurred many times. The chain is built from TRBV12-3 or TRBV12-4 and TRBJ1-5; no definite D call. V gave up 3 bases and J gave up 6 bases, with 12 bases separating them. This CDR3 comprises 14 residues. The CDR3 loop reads CASSLRKQGQPQHF. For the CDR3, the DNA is TGTGCCAGCAGTTTGAGGAAACAAGGTCAGCCCCAGCATTTT.

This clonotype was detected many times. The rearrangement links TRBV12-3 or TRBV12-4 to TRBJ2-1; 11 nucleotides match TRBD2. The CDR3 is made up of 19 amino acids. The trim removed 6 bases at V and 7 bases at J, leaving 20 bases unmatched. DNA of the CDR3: TGTGCCAGCAGATCCCTTACCGCCAAACTAGCGGGAGATTGGAATGAGCAGTTCTTC. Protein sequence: CASRSLTAKLAGDWNEQFF.

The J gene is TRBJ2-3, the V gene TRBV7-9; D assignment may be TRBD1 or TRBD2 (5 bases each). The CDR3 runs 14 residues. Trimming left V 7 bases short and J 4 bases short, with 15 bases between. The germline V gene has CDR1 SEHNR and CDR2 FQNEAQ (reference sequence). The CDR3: CASTLGTSPDTQYF. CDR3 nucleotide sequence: TGTGCCAGCACCCTCGGGACCAGCCCAGATACGCAGTATTTT.

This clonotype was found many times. CDR3 nucleotides: TGTGCCAGCAGCAAATCTAGCGCCAGAGATACGCAGTATTTT. This gives the protein CASSKSSARDTQYF. The J gene is TRBJ2-3, the V gene TRBV7-3, with D possibly being TRBD2 (6 bases). The CDR3 spans 14 residues. Looked up from germline, CDR1 is SGHTA and CDR2 is FQGTGA. Trimming pared 5 bases from V and 5 bases from J, leaving 14 bases between.

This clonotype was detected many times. The CDR3 DNA sequence: TGTGCCAGCAGCTTAGCGGGGTGGGGCCCCCTCTCCTACAATGAGCAGTTCTTC. It codes for CASSLAGWGPLSYNEQFF. The chain is built from TRBV7-9 and TRBJ2-1, with TRBD1 as a possible D gene (5 bases). Trimming left V 0 bases short and J 0 bases short, with 15 bases between. Germline V lookup: CDR1 SEHNR, CDR2 FQNEAQ (reference sequence). The CDR3 sequence is 18 residues long.

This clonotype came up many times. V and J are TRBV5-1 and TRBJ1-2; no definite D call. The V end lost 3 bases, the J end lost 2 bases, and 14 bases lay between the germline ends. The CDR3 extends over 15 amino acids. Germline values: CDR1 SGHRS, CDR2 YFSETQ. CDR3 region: CASSSPSDGNYGYTF. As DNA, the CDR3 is TGCGCCAGCAGCTCCCCCAGCGACGGCAACTATGGCTACACCTTC.

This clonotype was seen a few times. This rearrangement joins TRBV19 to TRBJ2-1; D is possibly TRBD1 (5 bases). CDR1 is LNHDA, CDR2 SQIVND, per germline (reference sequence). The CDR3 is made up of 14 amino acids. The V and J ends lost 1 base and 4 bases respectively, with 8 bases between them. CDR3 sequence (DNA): TGTGCCAGTAGTATAGCTCGACAGTACAATGAGCAGTTCTTC. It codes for CASSIARQYNEQFF.

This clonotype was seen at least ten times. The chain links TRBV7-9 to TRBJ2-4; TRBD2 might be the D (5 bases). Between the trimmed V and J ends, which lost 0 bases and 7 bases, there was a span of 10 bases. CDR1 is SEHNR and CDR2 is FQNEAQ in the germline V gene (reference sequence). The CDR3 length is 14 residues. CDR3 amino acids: CASSLAHRDNIQYF. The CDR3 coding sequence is TGTGCCAGCAGCTTAGCGCACCGGGATAACATTCAGTACTTC.